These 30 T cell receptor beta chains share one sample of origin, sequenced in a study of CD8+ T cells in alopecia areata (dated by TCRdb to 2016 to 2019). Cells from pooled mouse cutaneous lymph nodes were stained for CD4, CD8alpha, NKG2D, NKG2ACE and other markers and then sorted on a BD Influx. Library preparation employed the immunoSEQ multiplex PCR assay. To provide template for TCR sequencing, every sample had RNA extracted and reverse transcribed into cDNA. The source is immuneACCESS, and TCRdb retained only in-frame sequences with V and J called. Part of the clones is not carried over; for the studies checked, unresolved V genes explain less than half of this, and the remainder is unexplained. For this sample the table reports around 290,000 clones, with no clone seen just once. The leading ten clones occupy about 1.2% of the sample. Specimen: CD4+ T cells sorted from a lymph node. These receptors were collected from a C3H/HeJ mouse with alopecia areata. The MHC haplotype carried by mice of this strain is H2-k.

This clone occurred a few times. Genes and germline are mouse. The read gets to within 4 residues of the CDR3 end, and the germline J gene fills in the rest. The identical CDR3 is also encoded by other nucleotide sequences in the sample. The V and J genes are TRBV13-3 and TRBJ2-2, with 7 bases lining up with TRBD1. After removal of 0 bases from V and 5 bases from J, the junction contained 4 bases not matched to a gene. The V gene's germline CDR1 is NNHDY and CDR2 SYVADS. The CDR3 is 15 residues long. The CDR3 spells CASSDGQGGTGQLYF. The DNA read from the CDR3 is TGTGCCAGCAGTGATGGACAGGGAGGGACCGGG. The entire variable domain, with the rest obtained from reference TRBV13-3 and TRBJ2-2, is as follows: EAAVTQSPRSKVAVTGGKVTLSCHQTNNHDYMYWYRQDTGHGLRLIHYSYVADSTEKGDIPDGYKASRPSQENFSLILELASLSQTAVYFCASSDGQGGTGQLYFGEGSKLTVL.

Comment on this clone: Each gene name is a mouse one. CDR3 residues: CASSKDWGGDEQYF. CDR3 DNA, as far as it was read: TGTGCCAGCAGTAAGGACTGGGGGGGCGAT. This chain links TRBV19 with TRBJ2-7, with 13 bases matching TRBD2. The CDR3 extends 4 residues past the end of the read, so its final part is completed from the germline J gene. This CDR3 is built from 14 residues. From germline, CDR1 is FNHDT and CDR2 SITEND (reference sequence).

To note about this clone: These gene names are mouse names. CDR3 protein: CASSSGTGLYEQYF. The CDR3 bases that were read are TGTGCCAGCAGCTCCGGGACAGGGCTCTAT. This chain uses TRBV5 with TRBJ2-7; TRBD1 agrees at 9 bases. The missing CDR3 end, 4 residues past where the read stops, is filled in from the germline J gene. Trimming removed 5 bases from V and 3 bases from J; junction bases left unmatched: 5. CDR1 LGHNA and CDR2 YNLKQL come from the germline V gene (reference sequence). The CDR3 runs 14 residues.

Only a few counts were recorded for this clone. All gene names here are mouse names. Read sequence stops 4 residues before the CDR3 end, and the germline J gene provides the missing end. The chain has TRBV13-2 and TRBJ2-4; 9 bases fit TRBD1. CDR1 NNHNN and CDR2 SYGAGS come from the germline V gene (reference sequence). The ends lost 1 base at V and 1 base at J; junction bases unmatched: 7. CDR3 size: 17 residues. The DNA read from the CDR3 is TGTGCCAGCGGTGATACGGGACAGGGAGGGGGTCAAAAC. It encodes CASGDTGQGGGQN. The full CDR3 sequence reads CASGDTGQGGGQNTLYF.

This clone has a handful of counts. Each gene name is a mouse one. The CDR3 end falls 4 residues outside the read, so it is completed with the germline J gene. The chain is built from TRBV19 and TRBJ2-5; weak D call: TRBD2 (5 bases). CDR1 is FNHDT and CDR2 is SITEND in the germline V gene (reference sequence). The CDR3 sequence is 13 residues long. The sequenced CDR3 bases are TGTGCCAGCAGTATTATCTGGGAAGAC. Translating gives CASSIIWED. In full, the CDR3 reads CASSIIWEDTQYF.

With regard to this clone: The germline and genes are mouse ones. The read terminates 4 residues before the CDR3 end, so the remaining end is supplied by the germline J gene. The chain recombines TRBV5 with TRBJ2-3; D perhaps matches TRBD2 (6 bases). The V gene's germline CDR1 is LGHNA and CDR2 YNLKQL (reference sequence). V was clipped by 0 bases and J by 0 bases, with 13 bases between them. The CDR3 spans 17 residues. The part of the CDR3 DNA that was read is TGTGCCAGCAGCCAAGATAAGGCTGGGGCCAGTGCAGAA. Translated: CASSQDKAGASAE. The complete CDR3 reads CASSQDKAGASAETLYF.

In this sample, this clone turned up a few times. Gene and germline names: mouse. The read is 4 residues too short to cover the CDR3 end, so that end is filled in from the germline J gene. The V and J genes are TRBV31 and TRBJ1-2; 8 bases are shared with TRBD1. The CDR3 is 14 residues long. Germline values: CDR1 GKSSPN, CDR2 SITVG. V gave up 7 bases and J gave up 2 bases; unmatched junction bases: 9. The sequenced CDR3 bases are TGTGCCTACCGATCAGGGGGCGCGAACTCC. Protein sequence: CAYRSGGANS. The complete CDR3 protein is CAYRSGGANSDYTF.

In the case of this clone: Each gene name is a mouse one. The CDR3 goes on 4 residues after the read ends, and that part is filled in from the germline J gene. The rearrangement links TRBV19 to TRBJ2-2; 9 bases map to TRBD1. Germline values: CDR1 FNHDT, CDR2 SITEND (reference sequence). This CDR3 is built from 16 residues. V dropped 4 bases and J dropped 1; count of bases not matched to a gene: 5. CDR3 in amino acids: CASSLGTGLNTGQLYF. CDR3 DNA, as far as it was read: TGTGCCAGCAGTCTCGGGACAGGGTTAAACACCGGG.

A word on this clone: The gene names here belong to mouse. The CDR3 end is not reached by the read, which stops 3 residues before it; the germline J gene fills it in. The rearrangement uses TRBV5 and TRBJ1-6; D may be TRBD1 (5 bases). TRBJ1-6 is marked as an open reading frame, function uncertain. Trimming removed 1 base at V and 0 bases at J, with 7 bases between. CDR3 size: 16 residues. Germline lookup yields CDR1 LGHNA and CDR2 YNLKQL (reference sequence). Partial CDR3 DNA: TGTGCCAGCAGCCAAGCAGGGAATTCCTATAATTCGCCC. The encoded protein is CASSQAGNSYNSP. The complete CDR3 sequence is CASSQAGNSYNSPLYF.

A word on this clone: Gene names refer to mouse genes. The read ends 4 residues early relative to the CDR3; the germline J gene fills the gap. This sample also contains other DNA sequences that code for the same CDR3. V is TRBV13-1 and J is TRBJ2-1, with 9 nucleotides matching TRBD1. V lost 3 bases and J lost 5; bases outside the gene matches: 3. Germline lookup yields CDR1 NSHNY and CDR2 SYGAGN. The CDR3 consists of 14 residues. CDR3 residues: CASSVRDRDAEQFF. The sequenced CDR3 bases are TGTGCCAGCAGTGTCCGGGACAGGGATGCT.

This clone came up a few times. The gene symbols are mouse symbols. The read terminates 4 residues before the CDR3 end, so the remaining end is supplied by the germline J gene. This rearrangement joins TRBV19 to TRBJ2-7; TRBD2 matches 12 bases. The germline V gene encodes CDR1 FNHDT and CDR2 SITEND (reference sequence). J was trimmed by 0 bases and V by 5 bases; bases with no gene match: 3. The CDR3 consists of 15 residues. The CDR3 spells CASRPDWGGSYEQYF. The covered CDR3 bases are TGTGCCAGCAGACCGGACTGGGGGGGCTCCTAT.

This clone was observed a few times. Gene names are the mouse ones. The CDR3 protein is CASSDAGGEAEVFF. CDR3 DNA (partial): TGTGCCAGCAGTGATGCGGGGGGCGAGGCA. The V call is TRBV13-1, the J call TRBJ1-1, with TRBD1 as a possible D gene (6 bases). The CDR3 end is not reached by the read, which stops 4 residues before it; the germline J gene fills it in. Germline CDR1 is NSHNY and CDR2 is SYGAGN. The CDR3 is made up of 14 amino acids.

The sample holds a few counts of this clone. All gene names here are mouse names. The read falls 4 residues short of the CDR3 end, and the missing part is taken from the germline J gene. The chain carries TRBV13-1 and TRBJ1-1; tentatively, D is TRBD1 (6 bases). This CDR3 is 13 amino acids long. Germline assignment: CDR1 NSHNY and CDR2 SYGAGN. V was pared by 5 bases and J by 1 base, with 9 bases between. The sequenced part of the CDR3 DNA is TGTGCCAGCAGCACAGGGCGGAACACA. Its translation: CASSTGRNT. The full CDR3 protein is CASSTGRNTEVFF.

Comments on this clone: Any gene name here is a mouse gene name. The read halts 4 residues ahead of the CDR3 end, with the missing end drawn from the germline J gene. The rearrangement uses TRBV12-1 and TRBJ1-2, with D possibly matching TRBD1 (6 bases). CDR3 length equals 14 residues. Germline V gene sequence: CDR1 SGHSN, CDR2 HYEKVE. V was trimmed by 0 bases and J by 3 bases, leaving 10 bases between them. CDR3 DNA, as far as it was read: TGTGCCAGCTCTCTCGGGGGGCAGGACTCC. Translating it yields CASSLGGQDS. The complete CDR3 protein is CASSLGGQDSDYTF.

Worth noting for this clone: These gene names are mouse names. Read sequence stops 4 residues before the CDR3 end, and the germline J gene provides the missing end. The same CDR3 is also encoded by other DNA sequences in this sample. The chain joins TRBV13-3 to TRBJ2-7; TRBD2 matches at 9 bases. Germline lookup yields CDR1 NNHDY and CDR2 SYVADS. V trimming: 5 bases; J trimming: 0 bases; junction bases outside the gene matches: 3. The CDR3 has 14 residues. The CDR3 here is CASRGTGSSYEQYF. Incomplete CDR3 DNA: TGTGCCAGCAGGGGGACTGGGAGCTCCTAT.

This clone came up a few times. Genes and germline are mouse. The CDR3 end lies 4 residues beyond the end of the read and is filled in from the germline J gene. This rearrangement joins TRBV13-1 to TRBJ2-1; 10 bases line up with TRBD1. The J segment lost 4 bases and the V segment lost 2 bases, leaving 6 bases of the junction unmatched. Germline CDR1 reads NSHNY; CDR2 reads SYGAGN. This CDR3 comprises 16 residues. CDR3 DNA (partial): TGTGCCAGCAGTGACTCGACAGGGGGCGGTTATGCT. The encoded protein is CASSDSTGGGYA. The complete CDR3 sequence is CASSDSTGGGYAEQFF.

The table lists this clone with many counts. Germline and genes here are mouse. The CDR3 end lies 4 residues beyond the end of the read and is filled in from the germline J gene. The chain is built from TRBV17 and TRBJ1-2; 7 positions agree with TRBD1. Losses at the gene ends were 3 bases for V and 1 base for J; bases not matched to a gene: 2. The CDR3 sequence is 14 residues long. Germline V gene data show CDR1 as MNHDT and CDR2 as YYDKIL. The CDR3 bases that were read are TGTGCTAGCAGTAGGGGGACAGAAAACTCC. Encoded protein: CASSRGTENS. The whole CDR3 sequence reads CASSRGTENSDYTF.

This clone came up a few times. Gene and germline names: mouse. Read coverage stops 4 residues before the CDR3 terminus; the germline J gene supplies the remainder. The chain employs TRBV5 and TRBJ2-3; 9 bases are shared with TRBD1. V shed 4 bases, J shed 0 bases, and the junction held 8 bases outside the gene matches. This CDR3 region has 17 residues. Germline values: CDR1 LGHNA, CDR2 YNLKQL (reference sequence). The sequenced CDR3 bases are TGTGCCAGCAGCCTCCGACAGGGGGAAACTAGTGCAGAA. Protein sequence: CASSLRQGETSAE. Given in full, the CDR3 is CASSLRQGETSAETLYF.

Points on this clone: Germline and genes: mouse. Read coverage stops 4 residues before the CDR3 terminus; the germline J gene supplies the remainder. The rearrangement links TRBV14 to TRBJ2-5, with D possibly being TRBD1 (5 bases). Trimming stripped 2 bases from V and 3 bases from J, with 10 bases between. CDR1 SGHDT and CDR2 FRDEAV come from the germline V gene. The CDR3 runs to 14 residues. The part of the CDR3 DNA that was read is TGTGCCAGCAGTTTTTCGGACAATCAAGAC. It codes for CASSFSDNQD. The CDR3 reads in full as CASSFSDNQDTQYF.

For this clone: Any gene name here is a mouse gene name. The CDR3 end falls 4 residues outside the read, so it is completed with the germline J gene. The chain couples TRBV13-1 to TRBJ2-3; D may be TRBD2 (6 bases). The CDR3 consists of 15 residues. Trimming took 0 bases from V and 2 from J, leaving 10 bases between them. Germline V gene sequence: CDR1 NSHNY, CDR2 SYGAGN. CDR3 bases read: TGTGCCAGCAGTGATGCCTGGGGTGATGCAGAA. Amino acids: CASSDAWGDAE. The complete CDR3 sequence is CASSDAWGDAETLYF.

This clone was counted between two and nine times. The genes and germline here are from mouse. CDR3: CASSQEERGQDTQYF. The covered CDR3 bases are TGTGCCAGCAGCCAAGAGGAAAGGGGCCAAGAC. The chain combines TRBV5 with TRBJ2-5; the D gene is possibly TRBD1 (5 bases). Read coverage stops 4 residues before the CDR3 terminus; the germline J gene supplies the remainder. This CDR3 region has 15 residues. The germline V gene encodes CDR1 LGHNA and CDR2 YNLKQL (reference sequence). The V and J ends lost 0 bases and 2 bases respectively, with 9 bases between them.

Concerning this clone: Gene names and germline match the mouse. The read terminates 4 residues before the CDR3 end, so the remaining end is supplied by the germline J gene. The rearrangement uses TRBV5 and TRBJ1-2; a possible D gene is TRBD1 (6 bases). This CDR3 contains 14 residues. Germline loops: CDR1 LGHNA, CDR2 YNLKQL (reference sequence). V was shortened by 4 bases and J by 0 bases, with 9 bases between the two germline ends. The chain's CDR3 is CASSPEGANSDYTF. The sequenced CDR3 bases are TGTGCCAGCAGCCCCGAGGGGGCAAACTCC.

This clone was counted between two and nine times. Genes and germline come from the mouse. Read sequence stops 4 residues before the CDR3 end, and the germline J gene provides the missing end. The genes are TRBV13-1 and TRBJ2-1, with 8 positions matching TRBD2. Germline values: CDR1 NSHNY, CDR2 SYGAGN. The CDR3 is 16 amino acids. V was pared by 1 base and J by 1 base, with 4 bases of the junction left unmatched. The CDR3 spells CASSDPLGGNYAEQFF. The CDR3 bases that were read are TGTGCCAGCAGTGATCCCCTGGGGGGAAACTATGCT.

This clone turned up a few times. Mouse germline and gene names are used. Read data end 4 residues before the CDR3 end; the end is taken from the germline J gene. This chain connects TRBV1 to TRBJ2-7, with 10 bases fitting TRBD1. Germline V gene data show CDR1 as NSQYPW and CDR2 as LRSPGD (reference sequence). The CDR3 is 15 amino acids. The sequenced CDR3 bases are TGCACCTGCAGTGCGGGGACAGGGGAGAATTAT. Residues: CTCSAGTGENY. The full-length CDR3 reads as CTCSAGTGENYEQYF.

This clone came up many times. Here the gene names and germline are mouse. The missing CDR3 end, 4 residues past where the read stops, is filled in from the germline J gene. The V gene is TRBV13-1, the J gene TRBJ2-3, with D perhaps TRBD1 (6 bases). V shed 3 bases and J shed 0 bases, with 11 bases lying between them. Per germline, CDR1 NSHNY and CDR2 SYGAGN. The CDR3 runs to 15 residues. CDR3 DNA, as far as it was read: TGTGCCAGCAGTGTCCGGGACACTAGTGCAGAA. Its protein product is CASSVRDTSAE. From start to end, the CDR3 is CASSVRDTSAETLYF.

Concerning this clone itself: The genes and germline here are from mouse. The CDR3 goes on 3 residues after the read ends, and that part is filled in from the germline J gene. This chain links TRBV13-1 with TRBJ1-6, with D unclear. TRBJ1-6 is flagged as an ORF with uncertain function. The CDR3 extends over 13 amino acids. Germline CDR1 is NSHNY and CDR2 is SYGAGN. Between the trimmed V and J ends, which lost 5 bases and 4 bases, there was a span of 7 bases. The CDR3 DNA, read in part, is TGTGCCAGCAGAGCCAGTTATAATTCGCCC. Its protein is CASRASYNSP. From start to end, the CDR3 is CASRASYNSPLYF.

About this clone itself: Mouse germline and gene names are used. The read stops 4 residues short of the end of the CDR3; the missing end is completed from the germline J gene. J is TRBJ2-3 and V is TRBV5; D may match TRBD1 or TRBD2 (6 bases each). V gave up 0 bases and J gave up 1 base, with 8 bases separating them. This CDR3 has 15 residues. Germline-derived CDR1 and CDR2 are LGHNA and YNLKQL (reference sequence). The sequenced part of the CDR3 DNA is TGTGCCAGCAGCCAAGAGGGGGCTGGTGCAGAA. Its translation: CASSQEGAGAE. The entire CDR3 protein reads CASSQEGAGAETLYF.

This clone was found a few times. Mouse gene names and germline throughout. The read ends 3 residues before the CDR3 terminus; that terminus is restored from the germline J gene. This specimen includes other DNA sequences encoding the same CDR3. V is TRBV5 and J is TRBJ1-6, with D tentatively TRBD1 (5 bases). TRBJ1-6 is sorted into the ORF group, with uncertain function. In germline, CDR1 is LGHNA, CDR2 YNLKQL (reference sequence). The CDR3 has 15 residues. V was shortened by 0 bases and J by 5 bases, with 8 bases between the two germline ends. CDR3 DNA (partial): TGTGCCAGCAGCCAAGAGGGGGGGAATAATTCGCCC. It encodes CASSQEGGNNSP. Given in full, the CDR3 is CASSQEGGNNSPLYF.

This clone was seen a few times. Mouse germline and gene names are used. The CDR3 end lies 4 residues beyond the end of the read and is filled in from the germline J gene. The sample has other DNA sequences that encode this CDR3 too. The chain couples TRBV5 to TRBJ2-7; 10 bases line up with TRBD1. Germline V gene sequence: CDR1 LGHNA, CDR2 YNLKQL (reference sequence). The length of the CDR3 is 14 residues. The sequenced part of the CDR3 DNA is TGTGCCAGCAGCCCCGGGACAGGGGTGTAT. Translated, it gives CASSPGTGVY. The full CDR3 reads CASSPGTGVYEQYF.

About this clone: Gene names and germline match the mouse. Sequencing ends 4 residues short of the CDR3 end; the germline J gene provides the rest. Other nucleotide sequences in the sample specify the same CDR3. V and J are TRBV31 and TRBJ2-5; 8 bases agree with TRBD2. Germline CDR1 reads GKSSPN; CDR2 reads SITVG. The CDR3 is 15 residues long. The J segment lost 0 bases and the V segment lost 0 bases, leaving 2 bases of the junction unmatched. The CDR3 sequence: CAWSLGGLNQDTQYF. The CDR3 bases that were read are TGTGCCTGGAGTCTGGGGGGGCTAAACCAAGAC.